This TCR beta chain was found in a study of OX40 agonist ivuxolimab in advanced cancers. The table came from immunoSEQ multiplex PCR; TCRdb's copy has only in-frame clones and leaves some out. The sample carries about 70,000 clones, about 85% recorded once. Trimming took 6 bases from V and 3 from J, leaving 2 bases between them. In germline, CDR1 is MRHNA, CDR2 SNTAGT. The CDR3 consists of 10 residues. Anyone with autoimmune disease history or systemic immunosuppression was excluded. A remark on this clone: Its matching antigen is unknown.

Study-level findings and limits: The expanded peripheral T cells' antigen specificity was not determined. The study found that CD8+ T cells averaged more expanded clones than CD4+. Blood T cells, both CD4+ and CD8+, expanded clonally by week 6 at 0.1 to 3.0 mg/kg.

The sequence was collected from an adult with an advanced solid tumor such as melanoma, head and neck, liver or kidney cancer. The source was CD4+ or CD8+ T cells sorted from blood, collected in a trial of the OX40 agonist ivuxolimab. V usage is TRBV6-4 and J usage is TRBJ1-1; D is ambiguous. CDR3 region: CASRYTEAFF. The CDR3 coding sequence is TGTGCCAGCAGGTACACTGAAGCTTTCTTT.